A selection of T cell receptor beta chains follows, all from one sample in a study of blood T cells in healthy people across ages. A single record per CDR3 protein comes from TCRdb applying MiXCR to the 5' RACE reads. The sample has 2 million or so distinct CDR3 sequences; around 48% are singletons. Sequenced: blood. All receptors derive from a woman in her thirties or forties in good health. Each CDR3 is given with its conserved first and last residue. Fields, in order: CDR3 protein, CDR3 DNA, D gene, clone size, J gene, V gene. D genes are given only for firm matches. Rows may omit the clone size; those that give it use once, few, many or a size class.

CSVATGDQPQHF | TGCAGCGTCGCAACAGGGGACCAGCCCCAGCATTTT | TRBD1 | NA | TRBJ1-5 | TRBV29-1
CASRFTGETQYF | TGTGCCAGCAGGTTTACCGGGGAGACCCAGTACTTC | NA | once | TRBJ2-5 | TRBV5-5
CASSSMTAGNSPLHF | TGTGCCAGCAGTTCCATGACAGCGGGTAATTCACCCCTCCACTTT | NA | NA | TRBJ1-6 | TRBV27
CASSLGTREGNIQYF | TGCGCCAGCAGCTTAGGGACACGGGAGGGAAACATTCAGTACTTC | TRBD2 | NA | TRBJ2-4 | TRBV5-1
CASSLAQSPLGEKLFF | TGTGCCAGCAGCTTAGCTCAATCGCCGCTGGGTGAAAAACTGTTTTTT | NA | NA | TRBJ1-4 | TRBV7-9
CASSEESRGETQYF | TGTGCCAGCAGTGAAGAGTCTAGAGGAGAGACCCAGTACTTC | NA | few | TRBJ2-5 | TRBV2
CASTNTGLTNTEAFF | TGTGCCAGCACTAATACAGGACTCACGAACACTGAAGCTTTCTTT | NA | few | TRBJ1-1 | TRBV6-6
CATRGSGTGPLGEQYF | TGTGCCACCCGGGGATCCGGGACAGGGCCTCTTGGGGAGCAGTACTTC | TRBD1 | NA | TRBJ2-5 | TRBV24-1
CASSPTTGNTEAFF | TGCGCCAGCAGCCCGACGACAGGGAACACTGAAGCTTTCTTT | NA | NA | TRBJ1-1 | TRBV5-1
CASSRSTGSSYEQYF | TGTGCCAGCAGTAGGTCGACAGGGTCCTCCTACGAGCAGTACTTC | TRBD1 | few | TRBJ2-7 | TRBV6-1
CASSVGAVAGEQFF | TGTGCCAGCAGCGTAGGGGCCGTGGCGGGTGAGCAGTTCTTC | NA | NA | TRBJ2-1 | TRBV9
CASSIETDGRNQPQHF | TGTGCCAGTAGTATAGAAACGGACGGCCGCAATCAGCCCCAGCATTTT | NA | NA | TRBJ1-5 | TRBV19
CASSKLSGGPTDTQYF | TGTGCCAGCAGTAAGCTTAGCGGGGGCCCCACAGATACGCAGTATTTT | TRBD2 | NA | TRBJ2-3 | TRBV2
CASSHQGGRVYEQYF | TGTGCCAGCAGCCACCAGGGGGGTCGAGTCTACGAGCAGTACTTC | NA | NA | TRBJ2-7 | TRBV7-6
CASSLFRDRGETQYF | TGTGCCAGCAGTTTGTTCCGGGACAGGGGCGAGACCCAGTACTTC | TRBD1 | once | TRBJ2-5 | TRBV28
CSASRTVSGANVLTF | TGCAGTGCTAGCCGCACAGTCTCTGGGGCCAACGTCCTGACTTTC | NA | NA | TRBJ2-6 | TRBV20-1
CSASGGDSNQPQHF | TGCAGTGCTAGTGGAGGGGATAGCAATCAGCCCCAGCATTTT | NA | NA | TRBJ1-5 | TRBV20-1
CASSLSTSSYNEQYF | TGTGCCAGCAGCTTAAGCACCAGCTCCTACAATGAGCAGTACTTC | NA | NA | TRBJ2-7 | TRBV7-9
CASSQEFSAGRYEQYF | TGTGCCAGCAGCCAAGAGTTTTCTGCGGGGCGGTACGAGCAGTACTTC | NA | few | TRBJ2-7 | TRBV3-1
CASSQGARTIVEQFF | TGCGCCAGCAGCCAAGGGGCCAGAACGATTGTTGAGCAGTTCTTC | NA | NA | TRBJ2-1 | TRBV4-3
CASSGRDRQSYEQYF | TGTGCCAGCAGCGGCCGGGACAGACAAAGCTACGAGCAGTACTTC | TRBD1 | NA | TRBJ2-7 | TRBV7-9
CASREQGTLSTDTQYF | TGTGCCAGCAGGGAACAGGGAACCCTTAGCACAGATACGCAGTATTTT | NA | NA | TRBJ2-3 | TRBV12-3/TRBV12-4
CASSPGQGITETQYF | TGTGCCAGCAGTCCCGGACAGGGAATTACGGAGACCCAGTACTTC | TRBD1 | NA | TRBJ2-5 | TRBV6-2/TRBV6-3
CASSYRAGRETQYF | TGTGCCAGCAGTTATAGGGCAGGGCGAGAGACCCAGTACTTC | NA | NA | TRBJ2-5 | TRBV6-5
CSASQYNRDNEQFF | TGCAGTGCTAGCCAATATAACAGGGACAATGAGCAGTTCTTC | NA | NA | TRBJ2-1 | TRBV20-1
CASALGTAGYTF | TGTGCCAGCGCCCTTGGGACGGCTGGCTACACCTTC | NA | NA | TRBJ1-2 | TRBV12-3/TRBV12-4
CASSRTGDTEAFF | TGTGCCAGCAGTCGGACAGGGGACACTGAAGCTTTCTTT | TRBD1 | few | TRBJ1-1 | TRBV6-6
CASSRDTGGPQETQYF | TGTGCCAGCAGTCGCGATACAGGGGGACCACAAGAGACCCAGTACTTC | TRBD1 | NA | TRBJ2-5 | TRBV6-2/TRBV6-3
CASSYANRVYEQYF | TGTGCCAGCAGTTACGCCAACAGGGTTTACGAGCAGTACTTC | NA | few | TRBJ2-7 | TRBV6-6
CSERGTEQETQYF | TGCAGCGAGAGAGGGACAGAGCAAGAGACCCAGTACTTC | TRBD1 | NA | TRBJ2-5 | TRBV29-1
CASSRGGPYGYTF | TGTGCCAGCAGCCGGGGGGGGCCCTATGGCTACACCTTC | NA | NA | TRBJ1-2 | TRBV7-6
CASRNPGTANYGYTF | TGTGCCAGCAGAAACCCCGGGACAGCTAACTATGGCTACACCTTC | TRBD1 | once | TRBJ1-2 | TRBV6-2/TRBV6-3
CSAGGLGNQPQHF | TGCAGCGCTGGTGGACTTGGCAATCAGCCCCAGCATTTT | NA | NA | TRBJ1-5 | TRBV29-1
CASRESGGMAREQYF | TGTGCCAGCAGAGAGTCAGGGGGTATGGCCCGCGAGCAGTACTTC | TRBD1 | NA | TRBJ2-7 | TRBV12-3/TRBV12-4
CAGSWEGTGYDEQFF | TGTGCCGGTAGCTGGGAGGGGACAGGGTATGATGAGCAGTTCTTC | TRBD1 | NA | TRBJ2-1 | TRBV11-2
CATSDAGGPEAFF | TGTGCCACCAGTGATGCAGGGGGCCCTGAAGCTTTCTTT | TRBD1 | NA | TRBJ1-1 | TRBV24-1
CASSQGGLEQFF | TGCGCCAGCAGCCAAGGGGGGCTTGAGCAGTTCTTC | NA | NA | TRBJ2-1 | TRBV4-3
CASSQALTGVGSYNEQFF | TGTGCCAGCAGCCAAGCTCTTACAGGGGTTGGCTCCTACAATGAGCAGTTCTTC | TRBD1 | NA | TRBJ2-1 | TRBV4-2
CSVVYNEQFF | TGCAGCGTTGTATACAATGAGCAGTTCTTC | NA | NA | TRBJ2-1 | TRBV29-1
CASSGEPPFVEAFF | TGTGCCAGCAGCGGGGAGCCCCCTTTCGTTGAAGCTTTCTTT | NA | NA | TRBJ1-1 | TRBV7-9
CASSSLRGGEQYF | TGTGCCAGCAGCTCATTGAGGGGAGGGGAGCAGTACTTC | TRBD2 | NA | TRBJ2-7 | TRBV7-8
CASSQDFRAGMDEQFF | TGTGCCAGCAGCCAAGATTTCCGGGCCGGTATGGATGAGCAGTTCTTC | NA | NA | TRBJ2-1 | TRBV4-2
CASNKQGGGYEQYF | TGTGCCAGCAATAAACAGGGAGGGGGCTACGAGCAGTACTTC | NA | few | TRBJ2-7 | TRBV6-2/TRBV6-3
CASSFGGVGGTEAFF | TGTGCCAGCAGCTTCGGGGGAGTGGGAGGCACTGAAGCTTTCTTT | NA | NA | TRBJ1-1 | TRBV5-5
CAIEASVGYEQYF | TGTGCCATCGAAGCTAGCGTGGGCTACGAGCAGTACTTC | NA | NA | TRBJ2-7 | TRBV10-3
CASSWGGFNQPQHF | TGTGCCAGCAGTTGGGGGGGGTTCAATCAGCCCCAGCATTTT | NA | NA | TRBJ1-5 | TRBV6-5
CASSLVVEQETQYF | TGTGCCAGCAGCTTAGTGGTAGAGCAAGAGACCCAGTACTTC | NA | few | TRBJ2-5 | TRBV7-9
CASSFTDSRDEAFF | TGTGCCAGCAGTTTTACCGACAGCAGGGATGAAGCTTTCTTT | NA | NA | TRBJ1-1 | TRBV12-3/TRBV12-4
CASSPPTVTSYNEQFF | TGTGCCAGCTCACCACCGACCGTTACCTCCTACAATGAGCAGTTCTTC | NA | NA | TRBJ2-1 | TRBV18
CASSSRGSYEQFF | TGTGCCAGCAGCTCCCGGGGGTCGTATGAGCAGTTCTTC | NA | many | TRBJ2-1 | TRBV12-3/TRBV12-4
CSVERDWQETQYF | TGCAGCGTTGAAAGGGACTGGCAAGAGACCCAGTACTTC | NA | NA | TRBJ2-5 | TRBV29-1
CSAYARTSGFDDEQFF | TGCAGTGCTTACGCAAGGACTAGCGGTTTTGACGATGAGCAGTTCTTC | TRBD2 | NA | TRBJ2-1 | TRBV20-1
CASSLYNGYTF | TGTGCCAGCAGCCTATATAATGGCTACACCTTC | NA | many | TRBJ1-2 | TRBV3-1
CASSYSSPVTEAFF | TGTGCCAGCAGTTACTCGTCTCCGGTGACTGAAGCTTTCTTT | NA | NA | TRBJ1-1 | TRBV6-2/TRBV6-3
CASSWEQGRAQPQHF | TGTGCCAGCAGTTGGGAACAGGGGAGGGCTCAGCCCCAGCATTTT | TRBD1 | NA | TRBJ1-5 | TRBV7-2
CASSLNYPPRGADYEQYF | TGTGCCAGCAGCTTAAACTATCCCCCTCGGGGTGCAGACTACGAGCAGTACTTC | NA | NA | TRBJ2-7 | TRBV7-2
CASSQGQGFWTQYF | TGTGCCAGCAGCCAGGGACAGGGTTTCTGGACCCAGTACTTC | TRBD1 | NA | TRBJ2-5 | TRBV7-9